This is a list of T cell receptor beta chains from one sample in a study of shared clonotypes between healthy human individuals. Assay: immunoSEQ multiplex PCR; the TCRdb copy retains only in-frame clones and omits some. The repertoire consists of more than 600,000 clones, with around 92% occurring once and the leading ten covering approximately 24%. The specimen was naive CD8+ T cells sorted from blood. These receptors were taken from a man aged 25-45 years in good health. CDR3s include the opening cysteine and the closing phenylalanine or tryptophan. D genes are given only for firm matches. Clone size is shown for a subset of rows, as once, few, many or a class of expanded clone.

cdr3_aa cdr3_nt clone_size v_call d_call j_call
CASSDTDLDTQYF TGTGCCAGCAGTGACACCGATTTGGATACGCAGTATTTT - TRBV6-4 - TRBJ2-3
CASSLDPGEENTEAFF TGTGCCAGCAGCTTAGATCCCGGGGAGGAGAACACTGAAGCTTTCTTT - TRBV11-2 - TRBJ1-1
CASNQGGWIRNEKLFF TGTGCCAGCAACCAAGGAGGGTGGATCCGGAATGAAAAACTGTTTTTT - TRBV5-6 - TRBJ1-4
CASGLAAYEQYF TGTGCCTCGGGACTAGCGGCCTACGAGCAGTACTTC - TRBV27 TRBD2 TRBJ2-7
CASGGGELFF TGTGCCAGCGGCGGGGGGGAGCTGTTTTTT few TRBV9 - TRBJ2-2
CASGADLYNEQFF TGTGCCAGCGGGGCGGACCTCTACAATGAGCAGTTCTTC - TRBV6-5 - TRBJ2-1
CASSDGGFGELFF TGCGCCAGCAGCGACGGGGGTTTCGGGGAGCTGTTTTTT - TRBV4-1 - TRBJ2-2
CASSMTSGSHNEQFF TGTGCCAGTAGTATGACTAGCGGGTCCCACAATGAGCAGTTCTTC - TRBV19 TRBD2 TRBJ2-1
CSVGDYNEQFF TGCAGCGTTGGGGACTATAATGAGCAGTTCTTC - TRBV29-1 TRBD2 TRBJ2-1
CASSARTGEPDYGYTF TGTGCCAGCAGCGCCAGGACAGGAGAACCTGACTATGGCTACACCTTC - TRBV9 TRBD1 TRBJ1-2
CAWEPGTGVQPQHF TGTGCCTGGGAGCCCGGGACAGGGGTTCAGCCCCAGCATTTT - TRBV30 TRBD1 TRBJ1-5
CASSLGPQVAGELFF TGTGCCAGCAGCTTAGGACCCCAAGTAGCCGGGGAGCTGTTTTTT - TRBV7-9 - TRBJ2-2
CASSRTGTYEQYF TGTGCCAGCAGCCGAACCGGGACCTACGAGCAGTACTTC - TRBV27 - TRBJ2-7
CASRSGQGGNTEAFF TGCGCCAGCAGGTCGGGACAGGGAGGGAACACTGAAGCTTTCTTT - TRBV5-1 TRBD1 TRBJ1-1